This TCR beta chain was sequenced in a study of T cells expressing NK-cell markers. As for the study in general: Just one sequenced donor of eight was HCMV-seronegative, while seven were seropositive.

Germline CDR1 and CDR2: SGHVS and FQNEAQ. The CDR3 extends over 16 amino acids. Using the 5' RACE reads, TCRdb records one entry per CDR3 protein without DNA. Here the sample table reports over 200,000 distinct CDR3 sequences. Input material: blood T cells: a sorted CD56 or NKG2C T cell subset, CD4+ or CD8+ T cells, or bulk PBMC T cells (not recorded which). The origin of this receptor is a man younger than 30 in good health. This chain uses TRBV7-8 with TRBJ2-1. The CDR3 is CASSFYQGVSYNEQFF.